The next 2 T cell receptor beta chains were all read from a single sample in a study of T cell clones after liver transplantation. Profiling relied on immunoSEQ multiplex PCR, and the TCRdb table lists in-frame clones only, not all of them. The sample lists about 24,000 clones, approximately 68% occurring once. The source was CD4+ T cells from blood, collected before liver transplant. The receptors were gathered from a human donor who received a liver transplant.

In the case of this clone: A read error may account for a junction end that differs from germline. V and J are TRBV9 and TRBJ2-1, with 10 bases fitting TRBD1. The CDR3 is 14 amino acids. Germline loops: CDR1 SGDLS, CDR2 YYNGEE. CDR3 nucleotide sequence: TGTGCCAGCAGCCCCCGGGACAGGGGTCGTATTAGGGTCTTC. This encodes CASSPRDRGRIRVF.

J is TRBJ2-5 and V is TRBV4-2; D is unclear. Per germline, CDR1 LGHNA and CDR2 YNFKEQ. Between the trimmed V and J ends, which lost 2 bases and 5 bases, there was a span of 9 bases. The CDR3 length is 13 residues. The CDR3 loop reads CASSQQERETQYF. DNA for the CDR3: TGTGCCAGCAGCCAACAAGAGAGGGAGACCCAGTACTTC.